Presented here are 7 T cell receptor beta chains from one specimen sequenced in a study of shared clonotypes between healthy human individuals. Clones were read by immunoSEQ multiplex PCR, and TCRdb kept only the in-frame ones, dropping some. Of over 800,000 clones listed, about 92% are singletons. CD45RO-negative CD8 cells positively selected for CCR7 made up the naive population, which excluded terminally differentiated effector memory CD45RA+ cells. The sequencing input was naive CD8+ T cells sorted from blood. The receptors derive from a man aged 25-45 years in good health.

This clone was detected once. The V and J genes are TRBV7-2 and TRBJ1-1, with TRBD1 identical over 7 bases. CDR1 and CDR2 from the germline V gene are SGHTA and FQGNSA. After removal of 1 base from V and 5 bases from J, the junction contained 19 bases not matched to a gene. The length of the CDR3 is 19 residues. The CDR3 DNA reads TGTGCCAGCAGCTTAGAGTGGGTCACAGAGGGGGCGCTTATAACTGAAGCTTTCTTT. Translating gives CASSLEWVTEGALITEAFF.

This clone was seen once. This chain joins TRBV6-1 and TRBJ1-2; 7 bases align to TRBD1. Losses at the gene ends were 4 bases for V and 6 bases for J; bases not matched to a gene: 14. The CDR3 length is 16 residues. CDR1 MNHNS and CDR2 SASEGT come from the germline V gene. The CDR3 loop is CASSGYRGLEQNGYTF. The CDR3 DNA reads TGTGCCAGCAGTGGCTACAGGGGACTCGAACAAAATGGCTACACCTTC.

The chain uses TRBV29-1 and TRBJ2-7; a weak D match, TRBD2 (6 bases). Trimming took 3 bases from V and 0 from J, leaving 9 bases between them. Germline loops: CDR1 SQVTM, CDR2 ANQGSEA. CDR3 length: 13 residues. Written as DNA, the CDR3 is TGCAGCGTTGAGGCGCGGGACTCCTACGAGCAGTACTTC. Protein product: CSVEARDSYEQYF.

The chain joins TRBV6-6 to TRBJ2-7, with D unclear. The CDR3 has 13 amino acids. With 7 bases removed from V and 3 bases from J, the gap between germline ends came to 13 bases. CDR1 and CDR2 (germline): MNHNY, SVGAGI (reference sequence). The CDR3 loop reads CASTTGSGYEQYF. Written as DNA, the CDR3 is TGTGCCAGCACCACCGGGTCTGGCTACGAGCAGTACTTC.

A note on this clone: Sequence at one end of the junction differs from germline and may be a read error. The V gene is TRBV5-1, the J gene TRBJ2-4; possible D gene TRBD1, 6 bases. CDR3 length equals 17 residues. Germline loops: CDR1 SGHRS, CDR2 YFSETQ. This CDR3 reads CASSLDSEMGSINIQCF. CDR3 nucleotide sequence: TGCGCCAGCAGCCTGGACAGCGAGATGGGAAGCATAAACATTCAGTGCTTC.

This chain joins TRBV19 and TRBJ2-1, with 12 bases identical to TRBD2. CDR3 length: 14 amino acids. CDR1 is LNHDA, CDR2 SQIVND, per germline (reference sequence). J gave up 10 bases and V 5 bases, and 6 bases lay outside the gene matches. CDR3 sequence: CASSRTSGAPEQFF. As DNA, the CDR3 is TGTGCCAGTAGTCGGACTAGCGGGGCTCCGGAGCAGTTCTTC.

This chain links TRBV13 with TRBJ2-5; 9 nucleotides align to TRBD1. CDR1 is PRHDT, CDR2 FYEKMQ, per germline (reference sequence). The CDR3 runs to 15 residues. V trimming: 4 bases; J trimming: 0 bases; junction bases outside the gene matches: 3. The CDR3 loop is CASSSTGGYQETQYF. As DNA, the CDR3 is TGTGCCAGCAGCTCGACAGGGGGGTACCAAGAGACCCAGTACTTC.